The clone carrying this T cell receptor (beta chain) was recorded many times. The target antigen is unknown. The data originate from a study of T-cell reconstitution after alpha-beta-depleted transplantation in children. Whole-study findings and limits: Reportedly, roughly two months post-transplant, alpha-beta T cells arose from several hundred expanded graft clones. Newly produced T cells mostly accounted for T-cell counts and diversity one year post-transplant.

The TCRbeta library incorporated unique molecular identifiers. A single record per CDR3 protein comes from TCRdb applying MiXCR to the PCR reads. Of about 300,000 distinct CDR3 sequences listed, roughly 7.8% were seen once; the top ten hold approximately 8.6%. CDR1 DFQATT and CDR2 SNEGSKA come from the germline V gene (reference sequence). Trimming pared 3 bases from V and 0 bases from J, leaving 9 bases between. CDR3 length: 15 residues. The chain carries TRBV20-1 and TRBJ2-6; D not certain. The source was peripheral blood, collected 360 days after TCRalphabeta/CD19-depleted stem cell transplant. The sequence was collected from a female patient aged 2-10 years who had a stem cell transplant for Fanconi anemia, so the T cells may come from the graft donor. The CDR3 DNA is TGCAGTGCTAGCCGAAGTAACTCTGGGGCCAACGTCCTGACTTTC. Its translation: CSASRSNSGANVLTF.